This T cell receptor (beta chain) was documented in a study of identical twins. From germline, CDR1 is SGHRS and CDR2 YFSETQ. Deletions cut 1 base from V and 3 bases from J, with 10 bases between. This CDR3 contains 14 residues. TCRdb re-called the 5' RACE reads through MiXCR, storing one row per CDR3 protein. This table holds about 530,000 distinct CDR3 sequences, 13% to 15% found once. Whole-study findings and limits: Its conclusions, products of cross-sectional statistical analysis, did not come from following the same donors.

This clonotype was counted a few times. Its specificity is not known. These same data were also listed under a study on yellow fever vaccine responses in identical twins.

This receptor was identified in a woman under 30 in good health. The rearrangement links TRBV5-1 to TRBJ1-1, with D uncertain. The sequencing sample was made of CD4+ T cells sorted from blood. The CDR3 nucleotides read TGCGCCAGCAGCTTGTTTTCTCGGGACACTGAAGCTTTCTTT. Amino acids: CASSLFSRDTEAFF. Full variable domain (outside the CDR3, taken from reference TRBV5-1 and TRBJ1-1): KAGVTQTPRYLIKTRGQQVTLSCSPISGHRSVSWYQQTPGQGLQFLFEYFSETQRNKGNFPGRFSGRQFSNSRSEMNVSTLELGDSALYLCASSLFSRDTEAFFGQGTRLTVV.